This TCR beta chain was found in a study of cytomegalovirus exposure and HLA in healthy donors. Study-wide points: Most sequenced TCRs were rare (though some public TCRs occurred in many donors).

CDR3 length: 14 amino acids. Germline lookup yields CDR1 LNHDA and CDR2 SQIVND (reference sequence). Trimming at V came to 5 bases and at J to 7 bases, leaving 8 bases not matched to a gene. As concerns this clone: The antigen is undetermined.

Method: immunoSEQ multiplex PCR; TCRdb's copy keeps in-frame clones and lacks some. The sample lists about 160,000 clones; roughly nine tenths were seen once. The rearrangement joins TRBV19 to TRBJ2-1; 7 positions agree with TRBD1. What was sequenced was PBMCs. This TCR was sampled from a woman in her twenties or thirties in good health and CMV-seronegative. The chain's CDR3 is CASSRQGVGNEQFF. The CDR3 nucleotides are TGTGCCAGTAGTCGACAGGGCGTGGGGAATGAGCAGTTCTTC.